The entry below gives a single T cell receptor (beta chain) sequence along with its context. This sample was taken from a study of blood T cell repertoires in COVID-19. Data came from immunoSEQ multiplex PCR; TCRdb stores just in-frame clones and leaves some out. The table lists 350,000 to 500,000 clones, around nine tenths of them singletons. Germline CDR1 reads SEHNR; CDR2 reads FQNEAQ (reference sequence). The CDR3 has 15 amino acids. Losses at the gene ends were 6 bases for V and 4 bases for J; bases not matched to a gene: 7. Enrollees, roughly 18 to 89 years old, lived in 24 US areas. Cohorts were based on clinical histories the participants reported.

The V gene is TRBV7-9, the J gene TRBJ1-4; 8 bases are a match to TRBD1. The specimen sequenced was PBMCs or T cells enriched from blood (not recorded which). This receptor was identified in a woman younger than 30 who had been exposed to COVID-19. CDR3 protein: CASSPQGAYNEKLFF. The DNA for the CDR3 is TGTGCCAGCAGTCCCCAGGGGGCCTATAATGAAAAACTGTTTTTT.